Listed below are T cell receptor beta chains from one sample, sequenced in a study of beta chain features in type 1 diabetes. The protocol was immunoSEQ multiplex PCR, while the TCRdb copy is restricted to in-frame clones and leaves out a portion. This table holds 250,000 to 350,000 clones, around 15% found once. The sample consisted of central memory CD4+ T cells from blood. These receptors were obtained from a man aged 25 to 40 in good health. The conserved cysteine and the conserved F or W are not part of the CDR3 here. A D gene is named only where the DNA matches it firmly. Size tells how often a clone was seen (once, few, many) or the class of an expanded clone, and some rows leave it out.

>-|TRBV2|TRBJ2-2|few
ASAKDSHTGELF
>-|TRBV11-3|TRBJ1-1|few
ASSTPPAGPNTEAF
>-|TRBV7-2|TRBJ2-3|many
ASSLRRADTQY
>-|TRBV29-1|TRBJ1-2|-
SDGTGGSHGYT
>-|TRBV5-5|TRBJ2-1|few
ASSQTTGNEQF
>-|TRBV9|TRBJ2-1|-
ASSRTPLSHNEQF
>TRBD2|TRBV5-8|TRBJ2-3|-
ASSLGLAGPSDTQY
>-|TRBV15|TRBJ2-5|few
ATSSKGVGETQY
>TRBD2|TRBV30|TRBJ2-3|few
AWSLSGRSDTQY
>-|TRBV13|TRBJ2-1|-
ASSMDRRNEQF
>TRBD1|TRBV5-1|TRBJ1-5|many
ASSVGQGDQPQH
>TRBD2|TRBV6-1|TRBJ2-5|few
ASSEVGGKETQY
>-|TRBV2|TRBJ1-2|few
ASSRGVNYGYT
>-|TRBV7-9|TRBJ2-7|-
ASSLALGVYEQY
>-|TRBV2|TRBJ1-6|-
ASKQAVGSPLH
>TRBD1|TRBV19|TRBJ2-3|-
ASNPRGTVSTDTQY
>TRBD2|TRBV7-2|TRBJ2-3|-
ASSRSGGPTDTQY
>-|TRBV28|TRBJ1-2|-
ASSLAGAQRNYGYT
>-|TRBV30|TRBJ1-1|few
ASGAMRTEAF
>-|TRBV2|TRBJ2-1|-
ASSEMGEQF
>TRBD2|TRBV5-1|TRBJ2-3|-
ASSFGSGRVGDTQY
>-|TRBV6-1|TRBJ1-1|few
ASRTALNTEAF
>TRBD2|TRBV5-4|TRBJ2-5|few
ASSLETSGGVGETQY
>-|TRBV10-3|TRBJ1-2|few
AIRSTGGSYGYT
>TRBD1|TRBV29-1|TRBJ2-5|-
SVDSYRGQETQY
>-|TRBV9|TRBJ2-5|few
ASSLEGGSRETQY
>-|TRBV6-6|TRBJ2-1|few
ASSYRDPGSDEQF
>-|TRBV9|TRBJ1-2|-
ASSTRGGAGSYGYT
>-|TRBV10-2|TRBJ1-1|-
ASSELGRGEAF
>-|TRBV6-1|TRBJ2-1|few
ASTSSSYNEQF
>TRBD2|TRBV6-1|TRBJ2-1|-
ASSGPGLAGVRFDEQF
>-|TRBV7-2|TRBJ2-3|-
ASSLNGRVAGVDTQY
>TRBD2|TRBV10-1|TRBJ2-5|few
ASSDSGGLETQY
>-|TRBV18|TRBJ2-7|-
ASSPRRGGSYEQY
>TRBD1|TRBV5-4|TRBJ1-1|many
ASSSGQGRRNTEAF
>TRBD1|TRBV19|TRBJ1-5|-
ASSILDRVQPQH
>-|TRBV11-2|TRBJ2-5|few
ASRRPGTPEKTQY
>TRBD2|TRBV7-2|TRBJ2-7|few
ASSLDSGGLSYEQY
>TRBD1|TRBV5-1|TRBJ1-1|few
ASSFGDRGPEAF
>-|TRBV4-1|TRBJ1-3|few
ASSQALIRNRRSGNTIY
>TRBD1|TRBV7-9|TRBJ1-1|many
ALGSQGGTEAF
>-|TRBV13|TRBJ2-6|-
ASSLEQGGFSGANVLT
>-|TRBV30|TRBJ2-3|few
AWSVSTDTQY
>-|TRBV18|TRBJ2-5|few
ASLPPGEETQY
>-|TRBV6-1|TRBJ1-2|few
ASSPNLDSYYGYT
>-|TRBV11-2|TRBJ1-2|few
ASSLAVWEDGYT
>-|TRBV5-6|TRBJ2-7|-
ASSSLTRDSDEQY
>-|TRBV6-6|TRBJ2-1|few
ASSFTAYNEQF
>-|TRBV7-2|TRBJ2-2|few
ASSLVSRGELF
>-|TRBV7-2|TRBJ2-2|few
ASSLSPKGSGELF
>-|TRBV5-1|TRBJ2-1|-
ASSLMISNEQF
>TRBD1|TRBV4-3|TRBJ1-2|-
ASSQLTGEGYT
>TRBD1|TRBV5-1|TRBJ2-6|few
ASSFSYRTGRFSGANVLT
>-|TRBV4-3|TRBJ1-2|-
ASSQDRDSYGYT
>-|TRBV6-4|TRBJ2-2|many
ASSGMPGKHSGELF